This T cell receptor beta chain was documented in a study of OX40 agonist ivuxolimab in advanced cancers. The CDR3 extends over 14 amino acids. Sequenced by immunoSEQ multiplex PCR; TCRdb stores in-frame clones only, minus some. This sample has tens of thousands of clones, with 80% found just once. The TCR originated in an adult with an advanced solid tumor such as melanoma, head and neck, liver or kidney cancer. The material was CD4+ or CD8+ T cells sorted from blood, obtained in a trial of the OX40 agonist ivuxolimab. The J gene is TRBJ2-5, the V gene TRBV21-1. TRBV21-1 represents a pseudogene. CDR3 bases: TGTGCCAGCAGCAACCAAAAGTACCAAGAGACCCAGTACTTC. Translating it yields CASSNQKYQETQYF.